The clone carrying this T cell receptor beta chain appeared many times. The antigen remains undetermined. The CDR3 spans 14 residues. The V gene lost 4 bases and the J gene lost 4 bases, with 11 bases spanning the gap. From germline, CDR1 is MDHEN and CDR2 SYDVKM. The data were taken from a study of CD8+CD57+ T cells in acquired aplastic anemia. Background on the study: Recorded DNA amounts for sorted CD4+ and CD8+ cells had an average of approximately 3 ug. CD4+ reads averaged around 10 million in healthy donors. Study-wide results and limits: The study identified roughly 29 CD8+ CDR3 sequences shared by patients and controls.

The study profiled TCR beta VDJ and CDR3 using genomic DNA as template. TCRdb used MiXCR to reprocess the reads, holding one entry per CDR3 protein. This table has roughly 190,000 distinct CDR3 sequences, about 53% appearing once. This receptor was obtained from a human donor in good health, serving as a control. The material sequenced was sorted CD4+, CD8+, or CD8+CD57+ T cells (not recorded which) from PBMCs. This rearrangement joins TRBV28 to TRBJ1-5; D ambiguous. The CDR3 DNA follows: TGTGCCAGCAGTTCGGGGATCGGGAATCAGCCCCAGCATTTT. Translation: CASSSGIGNQPQHF.